This T cell receptor (beta chain) was captured in a study of blood T cell repertoires in COVID-19. The CDR3 is made up of 15 amino acids. Germline V gene lookup returns CDR1 GTSNPN and CDR2 SVGIG (reference sequence). With 2 bases removed from V and 8 bases from J, the gap between germline ends came to 18 bases. The data were produced by immunoSEQ multiplex PCR, yet TCRdb's version contains in-frame clones alone and is incomplete. Of about 80,000 clones in the sample, about 80% were seen once. Sequencing was carried out using peripheral blood. This sequence originates from a man older than 75 with acute or convalescent COVID-19. The chain combines TRBV30 with TRBJ1-4; D may be TRBD1 (5 bases). The CDR3 protein is CAWSTSGGVREKLFF. CDR3 coding DNA: TGTGCCTGGAGTACTTCGGGGGGGGTCAGGGAAAAACTGTTTTTT.